The TCR beta chain described here comes from a study of blood T cell repertoires in COVID-19. Study details: COVID-19 samples, acute and convalescent, were from the United States, Italy and Spain. From T cells, B-cell-depleted T cells, or PBMCs came the material, which was cDNA or gDNA.

Per the study methods: Researchers report that nucleated cell counts were estimated from reference gene primer amplification. Produced via immunoSEQ multiplex PCR; TCRdb's table is partial and in-frame only. For V, J and clone size, that table is used; D and trimming come from the DNA. The sample lists approximately 130,000 clones, almost 85% occurring once. CDR1 is SGHRS and CDR2 is YFSETQ in the germline V gene. V lost 0 bases, J lost 1 base, and 11 bases lay in between. The CDR3 has 16 amino acids. The chain employs TRBV5-1 and TRBJ1-3; D is perhaps TRBD1 (6 bases). The sequence came from a human donor in a cohort sampled during active COVID-19. Sequenced input: peripheral blood. CDR3 sequence: CASSLDPQGSGNTIYF. The CDR3 coding sequence is TGCGCCAGCAGCTTGGATCCACAGGGATCTGGAAACACCATATATTTT.